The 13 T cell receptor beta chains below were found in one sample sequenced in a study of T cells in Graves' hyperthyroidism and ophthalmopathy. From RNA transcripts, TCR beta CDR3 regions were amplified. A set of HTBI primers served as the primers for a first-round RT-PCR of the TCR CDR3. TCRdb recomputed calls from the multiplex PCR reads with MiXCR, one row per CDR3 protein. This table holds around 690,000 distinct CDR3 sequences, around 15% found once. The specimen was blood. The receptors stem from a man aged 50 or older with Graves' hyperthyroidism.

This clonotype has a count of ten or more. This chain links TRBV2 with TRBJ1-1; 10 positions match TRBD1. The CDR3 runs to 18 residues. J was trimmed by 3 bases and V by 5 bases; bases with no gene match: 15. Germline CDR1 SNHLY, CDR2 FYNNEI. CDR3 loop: CASSRRMTGGEGDTEAFF. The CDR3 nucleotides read TGTGCCAGCAGTCGAAGGATGACAGGGGGCGAAGGGGACACTGAAGCTTTCTTT. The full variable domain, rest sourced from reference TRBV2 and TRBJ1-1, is EPEVTQTPSHQVTQMGQEVILRCVPISNHLYFYWYRQILGQKVEFLVSFYNNEISEKSEIFDDQFSVERPDGSNFTLKIRSTKLEDSAMYFCASSRRMTGGEGDTEAFFGQGTRLTVV.

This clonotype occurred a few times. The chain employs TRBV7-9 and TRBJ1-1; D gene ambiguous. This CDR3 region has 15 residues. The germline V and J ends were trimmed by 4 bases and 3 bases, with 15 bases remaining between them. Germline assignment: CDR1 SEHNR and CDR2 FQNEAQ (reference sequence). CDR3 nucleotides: TGTGCCAGCAGCTCCCGCCCACTAGCGGACACTGAAGCTTTCTTT. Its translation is CASSSRPLADTEAFF.

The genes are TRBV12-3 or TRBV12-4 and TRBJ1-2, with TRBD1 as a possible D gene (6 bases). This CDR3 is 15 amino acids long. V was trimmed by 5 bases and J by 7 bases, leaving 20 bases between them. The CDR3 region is CASSDRHRVGPGYTF. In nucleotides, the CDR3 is TGTGCCAGCAGTGACCGACACAGGGTAGGTCCTGGCTACACCTTC.

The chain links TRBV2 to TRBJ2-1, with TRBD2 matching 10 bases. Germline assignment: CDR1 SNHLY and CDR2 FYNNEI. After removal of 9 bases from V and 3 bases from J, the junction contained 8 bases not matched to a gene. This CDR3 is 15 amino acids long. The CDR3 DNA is TGTGCCAGTGACACTAGCGGGGCGGGCTACAATGAGCAGTTCTTC. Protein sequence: CASDTSGAGYNEQFF.

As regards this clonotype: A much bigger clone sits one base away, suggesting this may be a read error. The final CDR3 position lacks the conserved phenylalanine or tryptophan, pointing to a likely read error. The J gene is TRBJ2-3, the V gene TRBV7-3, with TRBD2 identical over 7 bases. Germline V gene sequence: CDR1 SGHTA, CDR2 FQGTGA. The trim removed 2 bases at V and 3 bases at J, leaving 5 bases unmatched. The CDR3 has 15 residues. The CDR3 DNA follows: TGTGCCAGCAGCTTAGAACGGGGGGATACAGATACGCAGTATTTA. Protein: CASSLERGDTDTQYL.

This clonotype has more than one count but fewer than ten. The CDR3, as DNA: TGTGCCAGCAGTGAAGGAAGAGCCTACAATGAGCAGTTCTTC. Translated, it gives CASSEGRAYNEQFF. The chain carries TRBV2 and TRBJ2-1; D gene ambiguous. The CDR3 is made up of 14 amino acids. Germline V lookup: CDR1 SNHLY, CDR2 FYNNEI. V lost 1 base to trimming and J lost 2 bases, with 6 bases between them.

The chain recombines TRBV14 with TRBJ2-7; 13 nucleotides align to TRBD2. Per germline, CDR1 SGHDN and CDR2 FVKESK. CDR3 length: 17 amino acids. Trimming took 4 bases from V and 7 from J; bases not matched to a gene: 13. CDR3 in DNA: TGTGCCAGCAGCCCCCAGGGACTAGCGGGACCCTTCGGAGAGCAGTACTTC. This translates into CASSPQGLAGPFGEQYF.

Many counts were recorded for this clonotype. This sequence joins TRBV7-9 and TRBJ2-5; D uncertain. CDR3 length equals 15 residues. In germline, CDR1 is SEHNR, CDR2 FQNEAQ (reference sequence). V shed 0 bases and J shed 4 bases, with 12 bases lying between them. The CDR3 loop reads CASSLAATGGETQYF. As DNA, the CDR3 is TGTGCCAGCAGCTTAGCGGCCACCGGCGGAGAGACCCAGTACTTC.

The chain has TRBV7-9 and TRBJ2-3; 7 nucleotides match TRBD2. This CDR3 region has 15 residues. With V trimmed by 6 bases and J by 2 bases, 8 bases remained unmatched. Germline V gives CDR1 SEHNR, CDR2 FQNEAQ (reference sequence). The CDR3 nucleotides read TGTGCCAGCAGACGCGGGAGCAGCGACACAGATACGCAGTATTTT. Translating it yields CASRRGSSDTDTQYF.

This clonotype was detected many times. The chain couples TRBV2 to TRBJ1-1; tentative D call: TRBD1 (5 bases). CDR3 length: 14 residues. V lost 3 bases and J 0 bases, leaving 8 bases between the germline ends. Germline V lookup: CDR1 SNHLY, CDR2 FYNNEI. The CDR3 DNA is TGTGCCAGCAGTGAGGGGGGTGTGAACACTGAAGCTTTCTTT. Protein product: CASSEGGVNTEAFF.

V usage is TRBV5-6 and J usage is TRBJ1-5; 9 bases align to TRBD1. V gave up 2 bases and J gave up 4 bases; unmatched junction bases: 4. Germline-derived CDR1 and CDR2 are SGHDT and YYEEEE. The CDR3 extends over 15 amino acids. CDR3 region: CASSFGTGKNQPQHF. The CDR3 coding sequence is TGTGCCAGCAGCTTCGGGACAGGGAAAAATCAGCCCCAGCATTTT.

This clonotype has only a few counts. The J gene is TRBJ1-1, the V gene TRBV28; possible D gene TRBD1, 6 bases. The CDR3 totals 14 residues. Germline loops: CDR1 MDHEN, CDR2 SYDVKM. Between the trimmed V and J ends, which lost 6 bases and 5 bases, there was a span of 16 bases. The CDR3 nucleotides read TGTGCCAGCAGAGAACGGGGGGCTGGAACTGAAGCTTTCTTT. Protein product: CASRERGAGTEAFF.

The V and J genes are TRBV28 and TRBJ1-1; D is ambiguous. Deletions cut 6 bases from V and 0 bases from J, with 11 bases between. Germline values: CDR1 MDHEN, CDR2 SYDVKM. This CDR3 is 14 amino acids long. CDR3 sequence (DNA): TGTGCCAGCAGCACTCCCCAGTTGAACACTGAAGCTTTCTTT. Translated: CASSTPQLNTEAFF.